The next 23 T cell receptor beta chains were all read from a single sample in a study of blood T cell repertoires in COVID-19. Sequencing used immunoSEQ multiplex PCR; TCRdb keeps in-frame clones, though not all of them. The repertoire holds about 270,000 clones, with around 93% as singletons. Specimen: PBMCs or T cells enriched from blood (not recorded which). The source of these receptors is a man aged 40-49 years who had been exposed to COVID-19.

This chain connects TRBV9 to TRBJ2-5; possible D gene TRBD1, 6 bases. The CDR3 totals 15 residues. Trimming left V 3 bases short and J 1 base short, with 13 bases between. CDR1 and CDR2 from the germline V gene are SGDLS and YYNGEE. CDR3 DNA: TGTGCCAGCAGCGGACCCACAGGGAGCCAAGAGACCCAGTACTTC. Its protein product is CASSGPTGSQETQYF.

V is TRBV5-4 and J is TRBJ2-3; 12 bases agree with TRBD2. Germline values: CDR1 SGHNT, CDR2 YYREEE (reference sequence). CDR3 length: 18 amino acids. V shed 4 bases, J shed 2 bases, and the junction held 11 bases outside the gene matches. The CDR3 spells CASSLGTSGPPDTDTQYF. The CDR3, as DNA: TGTGCCAGCAGCCTCGGGACTAGCGGGCCCCCCGACACAGATACGCAGTATTTT. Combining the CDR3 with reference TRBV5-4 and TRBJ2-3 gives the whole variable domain ETGVTQSPTHLIKTRGQQVTLRCSSQSGHNTVSWYQQALGQGPQFIFQYYREEENGRGNFPPRFSGLQFPNYSSELNVNALELDDSALYLCASSLGTSGPPDTDTQYFGPGTRLTVL.

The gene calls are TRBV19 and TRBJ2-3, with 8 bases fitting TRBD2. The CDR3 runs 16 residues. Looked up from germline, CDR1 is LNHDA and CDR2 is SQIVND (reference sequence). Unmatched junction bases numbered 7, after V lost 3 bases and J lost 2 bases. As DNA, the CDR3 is TGTGCCAGTAGTATTCCATCGGGGGGGGACACAGATACGCAGTATTTT. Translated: CASSIPSGGDTDTQYF.

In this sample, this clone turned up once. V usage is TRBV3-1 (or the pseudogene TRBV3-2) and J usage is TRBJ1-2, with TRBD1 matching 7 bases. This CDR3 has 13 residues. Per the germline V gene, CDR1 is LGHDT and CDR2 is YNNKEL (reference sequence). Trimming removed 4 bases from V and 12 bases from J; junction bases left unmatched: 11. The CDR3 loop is CASSRFGQVLHTF. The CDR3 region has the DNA TGTGCCAGCAGCCGTTTTGGACAGGTGTTACACACCTTC.

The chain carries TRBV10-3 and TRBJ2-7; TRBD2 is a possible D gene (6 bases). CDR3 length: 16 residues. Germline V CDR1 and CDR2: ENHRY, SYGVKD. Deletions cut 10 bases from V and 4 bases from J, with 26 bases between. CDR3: CATQLRAGGRPYEQYF. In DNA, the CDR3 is TGTGCCACACAACTGCGGGCTGGAGGGAGACCGTACGAGCAGTACTTC.

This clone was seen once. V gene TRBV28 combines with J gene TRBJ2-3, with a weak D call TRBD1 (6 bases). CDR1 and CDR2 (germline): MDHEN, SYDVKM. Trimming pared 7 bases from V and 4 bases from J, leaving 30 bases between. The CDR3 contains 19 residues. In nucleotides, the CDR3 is TGTGCCAGCATCTCTCCGGGACACCCTCGGAGGAAGGCCCCAGATACGCAGTATTTT. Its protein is CASISPGHPRRKAPDTQYF. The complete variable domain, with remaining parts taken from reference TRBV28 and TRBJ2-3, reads DVKVTQSSRYLVKRTGEKVFLECVQDMDHENMFWYRQDPGLGLRLIYFSYDVKMKEKGDIPEGYSVSREKKERFSLILESASTNQTSMYLCASISPGHPRRKAPDTQYFGPGTRLTVL.

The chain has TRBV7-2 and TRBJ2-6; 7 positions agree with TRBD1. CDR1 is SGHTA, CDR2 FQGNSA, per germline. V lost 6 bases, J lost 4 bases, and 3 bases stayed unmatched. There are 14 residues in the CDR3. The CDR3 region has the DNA TGTGCCAGCAGTAGGGGGCCCGGGGCCAACGTCCTGACTTTC. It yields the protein CASSRGPGANVLTF.

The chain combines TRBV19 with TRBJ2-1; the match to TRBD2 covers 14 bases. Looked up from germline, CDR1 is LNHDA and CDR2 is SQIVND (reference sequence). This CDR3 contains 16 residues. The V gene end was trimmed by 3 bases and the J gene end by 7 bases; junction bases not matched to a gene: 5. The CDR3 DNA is TGTGCCAGTAGTATTCGACTAGCGGGAGGGAGGAATGAGCAGTTCTTC. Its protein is CASSIRLAGGRNEQFF. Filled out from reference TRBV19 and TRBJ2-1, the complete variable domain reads DGGITQSPKYLFRKEGQNVTLSCEQNLNHDAMYWYRQDPGQGLRLIYYSQIVNDFQKGDIAEGYSVSREKKESFPLTVTSAQKNPTAFYLCASSIRLAGGRNEQFFGPGTRLTVL.

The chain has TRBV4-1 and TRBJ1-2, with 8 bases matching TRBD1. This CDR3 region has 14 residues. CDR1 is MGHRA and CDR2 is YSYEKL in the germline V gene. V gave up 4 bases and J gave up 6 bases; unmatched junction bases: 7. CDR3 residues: CASSPRQGSDGYTF. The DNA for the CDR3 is TGCGCCAGCAGCCCTAGACAGGGGTCCGATGGCTACACCTTC.

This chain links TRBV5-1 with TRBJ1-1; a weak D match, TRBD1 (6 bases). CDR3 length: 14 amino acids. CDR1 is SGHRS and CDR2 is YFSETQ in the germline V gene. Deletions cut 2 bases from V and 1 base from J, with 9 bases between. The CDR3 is CASSFGQRNTEAFF. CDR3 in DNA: TGCGCCAGCAGCTTCGGACAGAGGAACACTGAAGCTTTCTTT.

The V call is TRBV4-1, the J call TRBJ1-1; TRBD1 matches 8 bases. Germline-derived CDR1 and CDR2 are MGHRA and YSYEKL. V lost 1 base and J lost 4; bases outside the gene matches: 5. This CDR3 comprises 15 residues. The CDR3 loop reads CASSQVHRGTTEAFF. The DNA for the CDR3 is TGCGCCAGCAGCCAAGTTCACAGGGGGACCACTGAAGCTTTCTTT.

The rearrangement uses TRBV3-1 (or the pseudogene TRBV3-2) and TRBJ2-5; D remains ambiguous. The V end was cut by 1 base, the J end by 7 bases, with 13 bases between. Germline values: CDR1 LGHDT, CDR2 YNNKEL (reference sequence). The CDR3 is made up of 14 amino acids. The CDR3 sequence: CASSQGHSSRTQYF. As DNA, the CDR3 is TGTGCCAGCAGCCAAGGTCACAGCTCTCGGACCCAGTACTTC.

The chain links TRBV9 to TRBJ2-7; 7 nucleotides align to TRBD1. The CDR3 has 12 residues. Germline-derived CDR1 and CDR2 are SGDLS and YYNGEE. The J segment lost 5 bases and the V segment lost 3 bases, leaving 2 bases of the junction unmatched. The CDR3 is CASSATGHEQYF. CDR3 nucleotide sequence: TGTGCCAGCAGCGCGACAGGGCACGAGCAGTACTTC.

CDR3 protein: CASSLGGGQGNYGYTF. The CDR3 coding sequence is TGTGCCAGCAGCTTGGGAGGGGGACAGGGGAATTATGGCTACACCTTC. The V gene is TRBV5-4, the J gene TRBJ1-2, with 10 bases matching TRBD1. The V gene's germline CDR1 is SGHNT and CDR2 YYREEE (reference sequence). The CDR3 spans 16 residues. The V gene end was trimmed by 0 bases and the J gene end by 5 bases; junction bases not matched to a gene: 7.

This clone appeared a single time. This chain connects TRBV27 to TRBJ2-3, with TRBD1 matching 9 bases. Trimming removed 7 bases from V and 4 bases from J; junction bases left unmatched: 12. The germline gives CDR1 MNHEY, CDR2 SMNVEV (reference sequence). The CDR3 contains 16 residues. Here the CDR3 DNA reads TGTGCCAGCAAAGCCAGGGACAGGGTTTTTGCAGATACGCAGTATTTT. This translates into CASKARDRVFADTQYF.

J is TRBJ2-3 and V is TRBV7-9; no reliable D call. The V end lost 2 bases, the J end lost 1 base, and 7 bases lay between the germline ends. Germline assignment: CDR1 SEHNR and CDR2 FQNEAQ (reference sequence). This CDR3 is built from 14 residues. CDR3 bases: TGTGCCAGCAGCTTATTATCGGGCACAGATACGCAGTATTTT. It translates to CASSLLSGTDTQYF.

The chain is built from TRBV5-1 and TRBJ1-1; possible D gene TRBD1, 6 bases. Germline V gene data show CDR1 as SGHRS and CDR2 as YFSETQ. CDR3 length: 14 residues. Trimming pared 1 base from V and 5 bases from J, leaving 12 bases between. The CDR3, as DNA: TGCGCCAGCAGCTTGCGGACAGCGGGGACTGAAGCTTTCTTT. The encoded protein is CASSLRTAGTEAFF.

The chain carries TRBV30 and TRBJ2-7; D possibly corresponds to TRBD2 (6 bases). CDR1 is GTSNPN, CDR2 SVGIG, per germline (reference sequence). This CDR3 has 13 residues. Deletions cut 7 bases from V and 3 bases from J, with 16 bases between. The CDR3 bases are TGTGCCTACCGGGAGACAAACTACTACGAGCAGTACTTC. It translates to CAYRETNYYEQYF.

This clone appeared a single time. The CDR3 sequence: CASSRQGAGELFF. CDR3 DNA sequence: TGTGCCAGCAGCCGACAGGGGGCAGGGGAGCTGTTTTTT. The V call is TRBV12-3 or TRBV12-4, the J call TRBJ2-2; 10 positions agree with TRBD1. Trimming removed 6 bases from V and 8 bases from J; junction bases left unmatched: 3. The CDR3 contains 13 residues.

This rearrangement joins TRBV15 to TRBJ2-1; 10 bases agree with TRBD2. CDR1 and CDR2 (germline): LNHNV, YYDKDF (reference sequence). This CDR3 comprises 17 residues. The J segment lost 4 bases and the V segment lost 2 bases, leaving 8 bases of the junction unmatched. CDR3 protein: CATSRHSVAGGYNEQFF. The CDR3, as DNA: TGTGCCACCAGCAGACACTCTGTAGCGGGGGGTTACAATGAGCAGTTCTTC.

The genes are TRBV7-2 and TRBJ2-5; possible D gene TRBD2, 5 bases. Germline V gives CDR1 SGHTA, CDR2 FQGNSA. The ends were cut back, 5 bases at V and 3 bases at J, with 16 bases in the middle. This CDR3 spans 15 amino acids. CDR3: CASSVGGYQKETQYF. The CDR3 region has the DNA TGTGCCAGCAGCGTAGGAGGATATCAAAAAGAGACCCAGTACTTC.

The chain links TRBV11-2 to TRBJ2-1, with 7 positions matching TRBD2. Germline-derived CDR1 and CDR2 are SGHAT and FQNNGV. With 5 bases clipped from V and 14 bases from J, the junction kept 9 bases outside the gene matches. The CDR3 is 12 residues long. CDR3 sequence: CASSPAAGVEFF. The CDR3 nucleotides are TGTGCCAGCAGCCCGGCGGCGGGAGTAGAGTTCTTC. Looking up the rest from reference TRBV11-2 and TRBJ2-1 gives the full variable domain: EAGVAQSPRYKIIEKRQSVAFWCNPISGHATLYWYQQILGQGPKLLIQFQNNGVVDDSQLPKDRFSAERLKGVDSTLKIQPAKLEDSAVYLCASSPAAGVEFFGPGTRLTVL.

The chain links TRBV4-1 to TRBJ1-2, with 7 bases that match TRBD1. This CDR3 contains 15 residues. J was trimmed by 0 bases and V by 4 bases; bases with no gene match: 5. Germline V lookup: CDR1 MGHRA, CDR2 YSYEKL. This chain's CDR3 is CASSPTGATNYGYTF. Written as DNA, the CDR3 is TGCGCCAGCAGCCCAACAGGGGCTACTAACTATGGCTACACCTTC.